These 27 T cell receptor beta chains share one sample of origin, sequenced in a study of blood T cell repertoires in COVID-19. Data came from immunoSEQ multiplex PCR; TCRdb stores just in-frame clones and leaves some out. In the table there are 55,000 to 75,000 clones, about 73% of which are singletons. The sample comprised peripheral blood. The receptors were sampled from a woman in her 70s with acute or convalescent COVID-19.

The chain has TRBV11-3 and TRBJ2-2; 11 bases align to TRBD2. J was trimmed by 6 bases and V by 7 bases; bases with no gene match: 7. Germline assignment: CDR1 SGHNT and CDR2 YENEEA. The CDR3 spans 15 residues. The CDR3 DNA sequence: TGTGCCAGCACCCTTAGCGGGGGGGCCTCCGGGGAGCTGTTTTTT. It encodes CASTLSGGASGELFF.

The chain links TRBV21-1 to TRBJ1-2; the D call TRBD1 from the table was never checked on the DNA. TRBV21-1 is flagged as a pseudogene. CDR3 length equals 14 residues. CDR3 sequence reads: CASSKVGRLVGYTF. CDR3 coding DNA: TGTGCCAGCAGCAAAGTTGGCAGGTTGGTTGGCTACACCTTC.

The chain joins TRBV24-1 to TRBJ1-1; the D gene is possibly TRBD1 (5 bases). V lost 11 bases and J 4 bases, leaving 16 bases between the germline ends. The germline CDR1 and CDR2 sequences are KGHDR and SFDVKD. This CDR3 is 13 amino acids long. CDR3 in DNA: TGTGCCATCTCGCGGGGCGGAGGCACTGAAGCTTTCTTT. This encodes CAISRGGGTEAFF.

CDR3 sequence (DNA): TGTGCCAGCAGCTTGGGGGCCGGGACAGGGGGCAGCTATGGCTACACCTTC. Amino acids: CASSLGAGTGGSYGYTF. The gene calls are TRBV5-6 and TRBJ1-2; 12 nucleotides agree with TRBD1. The V gene's germline CDR1 is SGHDT and CDR2 YYEEEE. The CDR3 extends over 17 amino acids. Unmatched junction bases numbered 7, after V lost 0 bases and J lost 4 bases. Supplemented by reference TRBV5-6 and TRBJ1-2, the full variable domain reads DAGVTQSPTHLIKTRGQQVTLRCSPKSGHDTVSWYQQALGQGPQFIFQYYEEEERQRGNFPDRFSGHQFPNYSSELNVNALLLGDSALYLCASSLGAGTGGSYGYTFGSGTRLTVV.

This chain connects TRBV3-1 (or the pseudogene TRBV3-2) to TRBJ2-4; the D is unclear. Germline V CDR1 and CDR2: LGHDT, YNNKEL (reference sequence). With 1 base removed from V and 0 bases from J, the gap between germline ends came to 13 bases. This CDR3 has 17 amino acids. CDR3 sequence reads: CASSQGTMNLAKNIQYF. CDR3 bases: TGTGCCAGCAGCCAAGGAACGATGAACTTAGCCAAAAACATTCAGTACTTC.

The chain has TRBV15 and TRBJ2-3; 7 bases are shared with TRBD1. Trimming cost V 0 bases and J 2 bases; bases outside gene matches: 11. This CDR3 region has 18 residues. The V gene's germline CDR1 is LNHNV and CDR2 YYDKDF (reference sequence). In DNA form, the CDR3 reads TGTGCCACCAGCAGAGATTTATTCCGGGACAGTACCACAGATACGCAGTATTTT. This encodes CATSRDLFRDSTTDTQYF.

A single count supports this clone. The chain links TRBV9 to TRBJ2-7; tentative D call: TRBD1 (5 bases). Germline-derived CDR1 and CDR2 are SGDLS and YYNGEE. This CDR3 is 14 amino acids long. V gave up 4 bases and J gave up 3 bases, with 14 bases separating them. CDR3 nucleotides: TGTGCCAGCAGCTATTCCGACAGACACTACGAGCAGTACTTC. It yields the protein CASSYSDRHYEQYF.

The chain carries TRBV11-1 and TRBJ2-2; 8 bases agree with TRBD1. The junction had 3 bases not matched to a gene; V was cut back by 9 bases and J by 3 bases. Germline values: CDR1 SGHAT, CDR2 FQDESV (reference sequence). The CDR3 has 13 amino acids. DNA for the CDR3: TGTGCCAGTGCCAGGGGGCACACCGGGGAGCTGTTTTTT. It specifies CASARGHTGELFF.

The chain joins TRBV19 to TRBJ1-5; the match to TRBD1 covers 7 bases. There are 18 residues in the CDR3. From germline, CDR1 is LNHDA and CDR2 SQIVND (reference sequence). J was trimmed by 0 bases and V by 6 bases; bases with no gene match: 14. CDR3 bases: TGTGCCAGTAGAGCATCGGGACAGCAACCCTATAGCAATCAGCCCCAGCATTTT. Protein product: CASRASGQQPYSNQPQHF.

In its sample, this clone was seen once. This chain uses TRBV19 with TRBJ1-6; no firm D call. This CDR3 has 12 amino acids. V lost 3 bases to trimming and J lost 10 bases, with 7 bases between them. Germline values: CDR1 LNHDA, CDR2 SQIVND (reference sequence). CDR3 protein: CASSIYQSPLHF. As DNA, the CDR3 is TGTGCCAGTAGTATCTACCAATCACCCCTCCACTTT.

The V gene is TRBV7-9, the J gene TRBJ1-1; D possibly corresponds to TRBD1 (5 bases). The CDR3 is 13 residues long. Germline-derived CDR1 and CDR2 are SEHNR and FQNEAQ (reference sequence). V was shortened by 4 bases and J by 8 bases, with 14 bases between the two germline ends. CDR3 sequence reads: CASSWVDRGEAFF. Here the CDR3 DNA reads TGTGCCAGCAGCTGGGTTGATAGGGGAGAAGCTTTCTTT.

This clone was observed a few times. The chain joins TRBV27 to TRBJ2-7, with TRBD1 matching over 8 bases. Germline CDR1 MNHEY, CDR2 SMNVEV (reference sequence). Unmatched junction bases numbered 13, after V lost 8 bases and J lost 7 bases. This CDR3 has 14 residues. The CDR3 spells CASASQGAGDEQYF. The CDR3 DNA is TGTGCCAGCGCATCCCAGGGGGCAGGGGATGAGCAGTACTTC.

The rearrangement joins TRBV19 to TRBJ1-5; TRBD1 agrees at 7 bases. V gave up 3 bases and J gave up 9 bases; unmatched junction bases: 11. Germline assignment: CDR1 LNHDA and CDR2 SQIVND (reference sequence). CDR3 length: 15 residues. CDR3 sequence: CASSMVEGAFGPQHF. The CDR3 region has the DNA TGTGCCAGTAGTATGGTCGAGGGGGCTTTCGGGCCCCAGCATTTT.

This clone showed up just a few times. The chain combines TRBV19 with TRBJ1-5; a weak D match, TRBD1 (5 bases). Germline CDR1 and CDR2: LNHDA and SQIVND (reference sequence). V was clipped by 7 bases and J by 4 bases, with 14 bases between them. CDR3 size: 14 residues. For the CDR3, the DNA is TGTGCCAGTAACCCCCAGGGAATGAATCAGCCCCAGCATTTT. This encodes CASNPQGMNQPQHF.

The chain couples TRBV7-2 to TRBJ1-2; no definite D call. Germline CDR1 reads SGHTA; CDR2 reads FQGNSA. Deletions cut 0 bases from V and 2 bases from J, with 4 bases between. There are 13 residues in the CDR3. CDR3 sequence (DNA): TGTGCCAGCAGCTTAGCGGGCAACTATGGCTACACCTTC. Protein: CASSLAGNYGYTF.

This sequence joins TRBV6-4 and TRBJ1-6; D gene uncertain. Deletions cut 4 bases from V and 6 bases from J, with 7 bases between. CDR1 is MRHNA, CDR2 SNTAGT, per germline. CDR3 length equals 13 residues. CDR3 protein: CASSVRVNSPLHF. In DNA, the CDR3 is TGTGCCAGCAGTGTACGGGTTAATTCACCCCTCCACTTT.

This chain joins TRBV6-4 and TRBJ1-2; TRBD1 might be the D (5 bases). Per germline, CDR1 MRHNA and CDR2 SNTAGT. V lost 4 bases to trimming and J lost 4 bases, with 10 bases between them. The CDR3 runs 13 residues. The CDR3 loop reads CASSAGYLYGYTF. In nucleotides, the CDR3 is TGTGCCAGCAGTGCAGGGTACCTCTATGGCTACACCTTC.

In its sample, this clone was seen a few times. The chain carries TRBV6-5 and TRBJ1-4; perhaps TRBD1 as D (6 bases). The CDR3 is 15 amino acids. V lost 2 bases and J lost 2, with 9 bases in between. Germline V lookup: CDR1 MNHEY, CDR2 SVGAGI. CDR3 in amino acids: CASSYSGQTNEKLFF. In DNA form, the CDR3 reads TGTGCCAGCAGTTACAGTGGACAGACTAATGAAAAACTGTTTTTT.

This clone is a singleton in its sample. The chain carries TRBV5-1 and TRBJ1-1; D remains ambiguous. The CDR3 totals 16 residues. The V end was cut by 4 bases, the J end by 0 bases, with 16 bases between. Germline assignment: CDR1 SGHRS and CDR2 YFSETQ. CDR3 sequence reads: CASSISTRAMNTEAFF. CDR3 in DNA: TGCGCCAGCAGCATCAGTACTAGGGCCATGAACACTGAAGCTTTCTTT.

The rearrangement links TRBV7-9 to TRBJ2-1, with 9 bases matching TRBD1. The CDR3 consists of 15 residues. Germline loops: CDR1 SEHNR, CDR2 FQNEAQ (reference sequence). The ends lost 3 bases at V and 8 bases at J; junction bases unmatched: 8. In DNA, the CDR3 is TGTGCCAGCAGCTTCGGTACAGGGGGCTCGGATGAGCAGTTCTTC. This gives the protein CASSFGTGGSDEQFF.

This chain joins TRBV28 and TRBJ2-7; D is perhaps TRBD2 (6 bases). The germline CDR1 and CDR2 sequences are MDHEN and SYDVKM. The V end lost 6 bases, the J end lost 3 bases, and 18 bases lay between the germline ends. The CDR3 covers 15 residues. CDR3 sequence: CASSSLSAGHYEQYF. The CDR3 DNA is TGTGCCAGCAGCTCCCTGAGCGCGGGGCACTACGAGCAGTACTTC.

V gene TRBV5-4 combines with J gene TRBJ1-6; 10 nucleotides agree with TRBD1. The CDR3 runs 16 residues. CDR1 is SGHNT and CDR2 is YYREEE in the germline V gene (reference sequence). Trimming took 3 bases from V and 10 from J; bases not matched to a gene: 10. The CDR3, as DNA: TGTGCCAGCAGCTCCCGACAGGGGGCTAAGGAATCACCCCTCCACTTT. Protein product: CASSSRQGAKESPLHF.

The chain joins TRBV4-1 to TRBJ2-3, with TRBD2 matching 10 bases. Per the germline V gene, CDR1 is MGHRA and CDR2 is YSYEKL. V dropped 4 bases and J dropped 2; count of bases not matched to a gene: 3. This CDR3 is built from 15 residues. CDR3 nucleotides: TGCGCCAGCAGCCTTACTAGCGGGGACACAGATACGCAGTATTTT. Translation: CASSLTSGDTDTQYF.

The J gene is TRBJ2-5, the V gene TRBV3-1 (or the pseudogene TRBV3-2); a weak D match, TRBD2 (6 bases). This CDR3 has 15 residues. V was pared by 1 base and J by 3 bases, with 12 bases between. Germline assignment: CDR1 LGHDT and CDR2 YNNKEL (reference sequence). This chain's CDR3 is CASSQVEGGKETQYF. CDR3 in DNA: TGTGCCAGCAGCCAAGTGGAGGGTGGGAAAGAGACCCAGTACTTC.

This clone was observed once. The rearrangement links TRBV6-5 to TRBJ1-6; D perhaps matches TRBD1 (5 bases). The germline CDR1 and CDR2 sequences are MNHEY and SVGAGI. This CDR3 is 10 amino acids long. In DNA form, the CDR3 reads TGTTCTCGACAGAATTCACCCCTCCACTTT. It codes for CSRQNSPLHF.

The V and J genes are TRBV5-6 and TRBJ1-2, with 9 positions matching TRBD1. The CDR3 has 13 amino acids. CDR1 and CDR2 from the germline V gene are SGHDT and YYEEEE. Germline trimming cut 5 bases from V and 4 bases from J; bases unmatched to any gene: 3. Here the CDR3 reads CASRLDRGYGYTF. The CDR3 region has the DNA TGTGCCAGCAGGCTGGACAGGGGCTATGGCTACACCTTC.

A single count supports this clone. The V call is TRBV7-2, the J call TRBJ2-2; 10 bases map to TRBD1. V was pared by 6 bases and J by 6 bases, with 7 bases of the junction left unmatched. Germline CDR1 SGHTA, CDR2 FQGNSA. This CDR3 is built from 15 residues. CDR3 sequence (DNA): TGTGCCAGCAGGGGCCGGGACAGGGGTTCCGGGGAGCTGTTTTTT. As protein: CASRGRDRGSGELFF.